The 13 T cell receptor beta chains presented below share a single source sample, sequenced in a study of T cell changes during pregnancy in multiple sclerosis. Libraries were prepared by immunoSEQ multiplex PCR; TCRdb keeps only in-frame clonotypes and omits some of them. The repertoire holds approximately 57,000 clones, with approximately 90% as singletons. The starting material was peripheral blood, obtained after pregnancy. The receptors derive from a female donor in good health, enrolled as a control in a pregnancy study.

DNA of the CDR3: TGTGCCAGCAGCCTCAAGCGGGGGGGCTTGGGGACTGAGCAGTTCTTC. Protein product: CASSLKRGGLGTEQFF. J is TRBJ2-1 and V is TRBV13, with 10 bases aligning to TRBD2. The CDR3 is 16 amino acids. The germline CDR1 and CDR2 sequences are PRHDT and FYEKMQ (reference sequence). V shed 5 bases, J shed 9 bases, and the junction held 13 bases outside the gene matches.

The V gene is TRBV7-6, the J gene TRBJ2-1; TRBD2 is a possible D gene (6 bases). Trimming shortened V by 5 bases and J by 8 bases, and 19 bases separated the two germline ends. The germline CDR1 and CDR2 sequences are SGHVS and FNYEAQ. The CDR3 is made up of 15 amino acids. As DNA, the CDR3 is TGTGCCAGCAGCCCGGGCGGGAACTACCAGTATGAGCAGTTCTTC. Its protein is CASSPGGNYQYEQFF.

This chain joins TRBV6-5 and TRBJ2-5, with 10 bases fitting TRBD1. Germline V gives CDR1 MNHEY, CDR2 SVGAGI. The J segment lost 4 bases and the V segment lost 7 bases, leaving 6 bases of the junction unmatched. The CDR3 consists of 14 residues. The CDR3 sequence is CASTPTGGLETQYF. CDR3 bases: TGTGCCAGCACGCCGACAGGGGGCCTAGAGACCCAGTACTTC.

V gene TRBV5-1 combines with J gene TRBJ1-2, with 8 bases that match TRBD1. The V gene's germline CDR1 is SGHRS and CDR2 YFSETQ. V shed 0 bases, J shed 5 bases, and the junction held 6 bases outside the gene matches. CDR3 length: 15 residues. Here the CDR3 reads CASSLAQGALYGYTF. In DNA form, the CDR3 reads TGCGCCAGCAGCTTGGCTCAGGGGGCATTATATGGCTACACCTTC.

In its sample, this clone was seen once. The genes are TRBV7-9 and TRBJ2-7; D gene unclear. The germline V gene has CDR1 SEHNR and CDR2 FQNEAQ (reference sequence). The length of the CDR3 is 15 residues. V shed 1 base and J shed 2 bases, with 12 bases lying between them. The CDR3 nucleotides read TGTGCCAGCAGCTTAGACATGTCACCCACCTACGAGCAGTACTTC. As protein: CASSLDMSPTYEQYF.

The DNA for the CDR3 is TGTGCCAGCAGCTTCTTTTTGAACACTGAAGCTTTCTTT. Its protein product is CASSFFLNTEAFF. The chain combines TRBV7-2 with TRBJ1-1; D unresolved. The length of the CDR3 is 13 residues. Between the trimmed V and J ends, which lost 3 bases and 0 bases, there was a span of 5 bases. In germline, CDR1 is SGHTA, CDR2 FQGNSA.

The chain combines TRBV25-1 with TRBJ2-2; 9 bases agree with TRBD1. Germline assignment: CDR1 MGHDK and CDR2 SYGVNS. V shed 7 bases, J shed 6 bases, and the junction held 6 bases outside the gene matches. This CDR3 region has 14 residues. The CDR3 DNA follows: TGTGCCAGCAAGAGGACAGGGGCGGCCGGGGAGCTGTTTTTT. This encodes CASKRTGAAGELFF.

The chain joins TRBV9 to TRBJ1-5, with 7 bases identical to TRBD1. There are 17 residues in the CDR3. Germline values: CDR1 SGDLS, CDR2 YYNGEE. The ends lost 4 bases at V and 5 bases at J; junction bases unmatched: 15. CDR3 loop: CASSILRGIKGYQPQHF. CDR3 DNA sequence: TGTGCCAGCAGCATCCTCAGGGGGATAAAAGGTTATCAGCCCCAGCATTTT. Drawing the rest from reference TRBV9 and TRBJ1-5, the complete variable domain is DSGVTQTPKHLITATGQRVTLRCSPRSGDLSVYWYQQSLDQGLQFLIQYYNGEERAKGNILERFSAQQFPDLHSELNLSSLELGDSALYFCASSILRGIKGYQPQHFGDGTRLSIL.

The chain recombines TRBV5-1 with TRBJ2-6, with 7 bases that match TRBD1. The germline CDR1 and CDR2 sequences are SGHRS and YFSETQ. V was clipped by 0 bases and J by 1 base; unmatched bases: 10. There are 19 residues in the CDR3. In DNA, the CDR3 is TGCGCCAGCAGCTTGGCCGCGAGACAGGGAACTTCTGGGGCCAACGTCCTGACTTTC. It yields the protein CASSLAARQGTSGANVLTF. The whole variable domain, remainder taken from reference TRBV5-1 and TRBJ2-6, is KAGVTQTPRYLIKTRGQQVTLSCSPISGHRSVSWYQQTPGQGLQFLFEYFSETQRNKGNFPGRFSGRQFSNSRSEMNVSTLELGDSALYLCASSLAARQGTSGANVLTFGAGSRLTVL.

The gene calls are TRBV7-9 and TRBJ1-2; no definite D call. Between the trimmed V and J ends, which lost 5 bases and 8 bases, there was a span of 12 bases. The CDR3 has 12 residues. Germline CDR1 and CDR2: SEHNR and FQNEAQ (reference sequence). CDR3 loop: CASSPNHEGYTF. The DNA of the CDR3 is TGTGCCAGCAGCCCAAACCATGAGGGCTACACCTTC.

The CDR3 DNA reads as TGTGCCAGCAGCTTAGATCAGGGATGGAACCAAGAGACCCAGTACTTC. Its protein product is CASSLDQGWNQETQYF. The gene calls are TRBV13 and TRBJ2-5; D is perhaps TRBD1 (5 bases). CDR3 length: 16 amino acids. V was trimmed by 1 base and J by 0 bases, leaving 12 bases between them. Germline CDR1 is PRHDT and CDR2 is FYEKMQ (reference sequence).

This CDR3 reads CASSVRGGPNSPLHF. The CDR3 bases are TGTGCCAGCAGCGTACGTGGAGGCCCCAATTCACCCCTCCACTTT. The rearrangement joins TRBV9 to TRBJ1-6; D ambiguous. The CDR3 totals 15 residues. Trimming cost V 1 base and J 7 bases, with 12 bases left between them. Germline CDR1 and CDR2: SGDLS and YYNGEE. Supplemented by reference TRBV9 and TRBJ1-6, the full variable domain reads DSGVTQTPKHLITATGQRVTLRCSPRSGDLSVYWYQQSLDQGLQFLIQYYNGEERAKGNILERFSAQQFPDLHSELNLSSLELGDSALYFCASSVRGGPNSPLHFGNGTRLTVT.

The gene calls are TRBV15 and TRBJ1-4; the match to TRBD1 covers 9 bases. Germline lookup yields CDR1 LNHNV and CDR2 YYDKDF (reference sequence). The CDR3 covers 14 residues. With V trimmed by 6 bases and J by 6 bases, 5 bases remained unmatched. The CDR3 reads CATRETGGDEKLFF. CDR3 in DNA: TGTGCCACCAGGGAGACAGGGGGGGATGAAAAACTGTTTTTT.